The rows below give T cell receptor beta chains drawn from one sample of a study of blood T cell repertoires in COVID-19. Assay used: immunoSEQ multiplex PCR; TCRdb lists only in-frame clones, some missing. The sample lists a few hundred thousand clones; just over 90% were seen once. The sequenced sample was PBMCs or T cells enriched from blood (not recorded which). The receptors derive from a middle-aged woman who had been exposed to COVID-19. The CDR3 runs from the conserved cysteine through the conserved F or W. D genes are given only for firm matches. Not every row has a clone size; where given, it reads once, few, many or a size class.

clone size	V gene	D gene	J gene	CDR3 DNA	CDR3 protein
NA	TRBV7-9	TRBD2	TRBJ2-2	TGTGCCAGCAGTCGGACTAGCGGGGCCACCGGGGAGCTGTTTTTT	CASSRTSGATGELFF
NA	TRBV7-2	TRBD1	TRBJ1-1	TGTGCCAGCACCAGGGGGCAAGGGACTGAAGCTTTCTTT	CASTRGQGTEAFF
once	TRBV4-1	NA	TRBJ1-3	TGCGCCAGCAGCCAAGGTCCACACGGAAACACCATATATTTT	CASSQGPHGNTIYF
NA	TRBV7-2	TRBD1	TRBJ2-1	TGTGCCAGCAGCTTAGTCCAGGGGGCGGTCCGAGCTAATGAGCAGTTCTTC	CASSLVQGAVRANEQFF
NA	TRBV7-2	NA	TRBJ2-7	TGTGCCAGCAGCTTAGAATTTGCGAGTTCCTACGAGCAGTACTTC	CASSLEFASSYEQYF
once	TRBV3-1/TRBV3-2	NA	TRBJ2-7	TGTGCCAGCAGCGGCCGACACTCCTACGAGCAGTACTTC	CASSGRHSYEQYF
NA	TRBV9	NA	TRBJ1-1	TGTGCCAGCAGTGTCCTTAGCGGTGGGACTGAAGCTTTCTTT	CASSVLSGGTEAFF
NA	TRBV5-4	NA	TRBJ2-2	TGTGCCAGCAGCCGATCGAAGAGGATGCCGAACACCGGGGAGCTGTTTTTT	CASSRSKRMPNTGELFF
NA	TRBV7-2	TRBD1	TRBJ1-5	TGTGCCAGCAGCGCAACAGGGGGCAATCAGCCCCAGCATTTT	CASSATGGNQPQHF
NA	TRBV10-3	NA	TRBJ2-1	TGTGCCATCAGTGAGGGGTGGTTGCGGGGAGAGCAGTTCTTC	CAISEGWLRGEQFF
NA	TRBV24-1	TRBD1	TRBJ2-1	TGTGCCACCAGTGATTTCGGAAGGACAGGGCATGACAATGAGCAGTTCTTC	CATSDFGRTGHDNEQFF
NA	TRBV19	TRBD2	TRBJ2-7	TGTGCCAGTAGTATAACAGCGGGAGTAAACGAGCAGTACTTC	CASSITAGVNEQYF
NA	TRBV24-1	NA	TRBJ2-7	TGTGCCACCAGTGATTCGTCCTACGAGCAGTACTTC	CATSDSSYEQYF
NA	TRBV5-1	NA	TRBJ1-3	TGCGCCAGCAGCTACGGACAGATGGGGTTGGGAAACACCATATATTTT	CASSYGQMGLGNTIYF
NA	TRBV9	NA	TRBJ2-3	TGTGCCAGCAGCGTAGCCCAGGGCAGCACAGATACGCAGTATTTT	CASSVAQGSTDTQYF
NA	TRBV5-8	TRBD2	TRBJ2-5	TGTGCCAGCAGCCACGGGACTAGCGGGGGAGAGACCCAGTACTTC	CASSHGTSGGETQYF
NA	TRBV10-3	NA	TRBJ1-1	TGTGCCATCAGTGATCCCGGGACATTGAACACTGAAGCTTTCTTT	CAISDPGTLNTEAFF
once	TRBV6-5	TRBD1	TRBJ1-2	TGTGCCAGCAGGTCCGGACAGGGGGGAATCTATGGCTACACCTTC	CASRSGQGGIYGYTF
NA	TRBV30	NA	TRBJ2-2	TGTGCCTGGAGTGTACTGTCCGGGGACACCGGGGAGCTGTTTTTT	CAWSVLSGDTGELFF
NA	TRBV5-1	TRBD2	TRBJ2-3	TGCGCCAGCAGCTTGGGGTCTAGCGGGGGCACAGATACGCAGTATTTT	CASSLGSSGGTDTQYF
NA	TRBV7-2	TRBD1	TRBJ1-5	TGTGCCAGCAGCACCAACAGGGGTAGCAATCAGCCCCAGCATTTT	CASSTNRGSNQPQHF
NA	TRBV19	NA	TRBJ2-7	TGTGCCAGTAGTACATACAGGGCCTCCTACGAGCAGTACTTC	CASSTYRASYEQYF
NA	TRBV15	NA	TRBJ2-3	TGTGCCACCGTCCGCGCGGCAGGCACAGATACGCAGTATTTT	CATVRAAGTDTQYF
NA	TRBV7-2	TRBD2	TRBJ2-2	TGTGCCAGCAGCTCGACACTAGCGGGAGGAGGCACCGGGGAGCTGTTTTTT	CASSSTLAGGGTGELFF
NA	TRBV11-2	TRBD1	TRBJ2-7	TGTGCCAGCAGCTTAGAAGACAGGGGCTCCTACGAGCAGTACTTC	CASSLEDRGSYEQYF
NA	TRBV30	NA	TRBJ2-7	TGTGCCTGGATCAGCGGGTCCTCCTACGAGCAGTACTTC	CAWISGSSYEQYF
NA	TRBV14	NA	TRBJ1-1	TGTGCCAGCAGCCAAGTCTGGGGGGTGGTCACTGAAGCTTTCTTT	CASSQVWGVVTEAFF
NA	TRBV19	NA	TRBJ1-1	TGTGCCAGTAGTAAGACAGTCGTGGGCACTGAAGCTTTCTTT	CASSKTVVGTEAFF
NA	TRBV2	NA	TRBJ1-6	TGTGCCAGCACTAGAGGGGGTAGCTCCTATAATTCACCCCTCCACTTT	CASTRGGSSYNSPLHF
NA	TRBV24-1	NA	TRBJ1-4	TGTGCCACCAGTGAGGGAGGACCGGGGGGTGAAAAACTGTTTTTT	CATSEGGPGGEKLFF
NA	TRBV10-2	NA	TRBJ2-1	TGCGCCAGCAGCGAATTGAGGGGGTCGGGGGAGCAGTTCTTC	CASSELRGSGEQFF
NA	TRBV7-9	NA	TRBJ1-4	TGTGCCAGCAGCACGGCCGTGGGGAGCGAAAAACTGTTTTTT	CASSTAVGSEKLFF
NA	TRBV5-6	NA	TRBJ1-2	TGTGCCAGCAGCTTGAGGAGGGTAGGTGGCTACACCTTC	CASSLRRVGGYTF
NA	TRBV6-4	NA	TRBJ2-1	TGTGCCAGCAGTGAACTTCCCTTAAGCCTCTCCTACAATGAGCAGTTCTTC	CASSELPLSLSYNEQFF
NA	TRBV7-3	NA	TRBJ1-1	TGTGCCAGCAGCCAAGACAACAGGCTCGGGAACACTGAAGCTTTCTTT	CASSQDNRLGNTEAFF
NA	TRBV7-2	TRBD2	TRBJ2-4	TGTGCCAGCAGCTTAGCGTGGGGACTAGCGGGGCAGGCAGCCAAAAACATTCAGTACTTC	CASSLAWGLAGQAAKNIQYF
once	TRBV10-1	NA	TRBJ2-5	TGCGCCAGCAGTGTATCCCTAGCTAGGGAGACCCAGTACTTC	CASSVSLARETQYF
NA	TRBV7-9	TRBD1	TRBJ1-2	TGTGCCAGCAGCTTCGACAGGGACTATGGCTACACCTTC	CASSFDRDYGYTF
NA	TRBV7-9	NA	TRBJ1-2	TGTGCCAGCAGCTCGGACAGTCTCTATGGCTACACCTTC	CASSSDSLYGYTF
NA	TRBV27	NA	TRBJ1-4	TGTGCCAGCAGTTTCTGGGGGGTAGGGTCTAATGAAAAACTGTTTTTT	CASSFWGVGSNEKLFF
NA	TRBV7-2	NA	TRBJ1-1	TGTGCCAGCAGCTTATCTAACAGTAACACTGAAGCTTTCTTT	CASSLSNSNTEAFF
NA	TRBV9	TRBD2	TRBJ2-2	TGTGCCAGCAGCGGGACTCTAGCGGTAGGCGCAACCGGGGAGCTGTTTTTT	CASSGTLAVGATGELFF
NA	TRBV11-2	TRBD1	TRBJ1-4	TGTGCCAGCAGCCCGAAAGCGACAGGGCTTGATGAAAAACTGTTTTTT	CASSPKATGLDEKLFF
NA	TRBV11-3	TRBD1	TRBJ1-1	TGTGCCAGCAGCCGTAAACAGGGGATGAACACTGAAGCTTTCTTT	CASSRKQGMNTEAFF
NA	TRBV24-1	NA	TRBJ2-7	TGTGCCACCAGTGATCCTGGGTCGAGCGCCTACGAGCAGTACTTC	CATSDPGSSAYEQYF